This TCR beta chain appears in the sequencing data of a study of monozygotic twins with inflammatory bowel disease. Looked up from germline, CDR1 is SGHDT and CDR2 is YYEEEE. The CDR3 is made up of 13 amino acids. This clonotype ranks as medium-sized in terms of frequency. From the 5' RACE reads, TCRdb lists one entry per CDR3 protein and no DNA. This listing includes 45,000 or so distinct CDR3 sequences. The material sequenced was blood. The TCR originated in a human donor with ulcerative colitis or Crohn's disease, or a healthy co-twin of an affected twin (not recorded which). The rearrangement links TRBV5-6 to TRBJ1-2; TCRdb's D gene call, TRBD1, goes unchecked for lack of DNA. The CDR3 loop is CASSHRDNYGYTF.